This T cell receptor beta chain was sequenced for a study of identical twins (dated by TCRdb to the mid-2010s). Looking at the study overall: To test whether fetal clonotypes persist, this study deep-sequenced TCR alpha and beta repertoires from monozygotic twins, from unrelated adults of various ages, and from cord blood. To rule out contamination, replicate twin experiments were performed at different times with different library preparation protocols.

Beyond this particular receptor, the publication reports: Because the same donors could not be followed over many years, the conclusions relied on cross-sectional statistical analysis. In beta out-of-frame sequences, excess twin sharing was weaker, because having fewer shared sequences lowered the signal-to-noise ratio. Out-of-frame TCR alpha sharing in monozygotic twins was systematically underestimated by recombination models, whereas sharing between unrelated individuals was in agreement with the recombination models. Compared with coincidental sharing between unrelated individuals, an excess of low generation-probability sequences was observed among out-of-frame TCR alpha sequences shared between twins. Fewer insertions were carried by abundant cord blood beta clonotypes, a similar but weaker trend appeared in young adult naive repertoires, and no such trend appeared in memory repertoires. Zero-insertion analyses could be partly confounded by invariant T cells such as MAIT and iNKT, though diverse VJ usage argued against such confounding for most clonotypes.

The V and J ends are trimmed by 2 bases and 4 bases, leaving 11 bases between them. The CDR3 holds 14 amino acids from the cysteine to the phenylalanine. The kept DNA is CDR3 alone, 42 bases in frame from the first base. This clonotype was counted many times. What antigen it recognizes has not been identified. Base qualities are not provided; no much larger clone lies one nucleotide away. The library was generated by 5' RACE. Instrument used: Illumina HiSeq 2000. Template switching introduced a universal primer binding site; the final cDNA contained a unique molecular identifier, enabling accurate counting of TCR cDNA molecules. Specific primers in the conserved constant-segment region were used to synthesize first-strand cDNA for TCR alpha and beta chains. To control for contamination, each cDNA library was double barcoded with a SMART-Mk sample barcode plus Illumina barcodes. TruSeq adapter sequences and Illumina sample barcodes were added in two successive PCR steps. Sequencing of the TCR alpha and beta cDNA libraries was done on the Illumina HiSeq platform using custom primers. The source study handled its data this way. Unique molecular identifiers were extracted from raw reads with MiGEC, and CDR3 positions were determined with MiXCR. Recombination models were inferred per individual with the repgenHMM and IGoR tools using an EM algorithm. The analysis of shared clonotypes was done with the tcR package in R, with sharing normalized by the product of cloneset sizes. To study raw recombination free of thymic and clonal selection effects, out-of-frame nonproductive sequences were analyzed. TCRdb itself trimmed the public reads at Q25 with fastp, ran MiXCR and retained productive beta chains. For every CDR3 protein sequence, its rows merge into one entry that carries the most common genes and DNA. The V and J calls reflect TCRdb's pipeline rather than the authors' work. The sample table holds some 440,000 distinct CDR3 sequences, of which roughly 24% were seen once. The ten biggest clones cover about 2.7% of the sample.

Every donor was a healthy Caucasian. The twin cohort comprised three pairs of female monozygotic twins, all aged roughly 18 to 30 years. Positive isolation kits from Invitrogen were used to isolate CD4+ and CD8+ T cell populations. The same data also went into a second study, on T cells expressing NK-cell markers. As that second paper reports: TCR beta-chain repertoires were profiled in sorted CD3+CD56+NKG2C+, CD3+CD56+NKG2C- and CD3+CD56-NKG2C+ T-cell subsets from several donors. Among the eight sequenced donors, seven were HCMV-seropositive and one was HCMV-seronegative. To restrict sorting to alphabetaTCR-expressing T cells, an anti-gammadeltaTCR antibody was added in several experiments. For about 6 donors, the dominant CD3+CD56+NKG2C+ clonotypes were among the top 10 CD8+ clonotypes and accounted for about 1.0-7.5% of CD8+ T cells. Those dominant clonotypes were again the most abundant among CD3+CD56-NKG2C+ cells in a few donors, at roughly 25-65%. It remained unclear whether the expanded NKG2C-expressing T cell clones were specific for HCMV antigens. All eight donors whose samples were sequenced were randomly selected healthy volunteers, three of them men and five women. To determine HCMV serostatus, a commercial ELISA kit was used to detect HCMV-specific IgG in serum. MIGEC was used to demultiplex reads and group reads by UMI, and MiTCR was used to assemble and quantify clonotypes. To remove erroneous sequences, TCR cDNA sequences were retained only when supported by two or more reads. The tcR package was used for downstream repertoire analysis, and clonotypes were matched between fractions using CDR3 nucleotide sequence together with V segment. VDJmatch was used to annotate antigen specificity against VDJdb, with one amino acid substitution allowed in CDR3.

The receptor was isolated from a woman aged 18-29 years in good health. The specimen sequenced was CD4+ T cells sorted from blood. The V and J genes are TRBV12-3 or TRBV12-4 and TRBJ1-1; a weak D assignment points to TRBD1 (6 bases agree). The DNA reads as follows: TGTGCCAGCAGTTTATGGATGGGGGCCACTGAAGCTTTCTTT. Translated, this gives CASSLWMGATEAFF.